The T cell receptor beta chain under discussion was sequenced for a study of T cell responses to AZD1222 COVID-19 vaccine. Clones were sequenced by immunoSEQ multiplex PCR, and TCRdb holds only the in-frame ones, with some missing. Of 66,000 or so clones detected, roughly 87% appear once; the ten largest clones hold roughly 17%. The germline V and J ends were trimmed by 2 bases and 8 bases, with 12 bases remaining between them. Germline assignment: CDR1 MDHEN and CDR2 SYDVKM. The CDR3 runs to 13 residues. The sequence was collected from an adult in good health. The specimen comprised peripheral blood, sampled on day 0 of AZD1222 vaccination. The chain links TRBV28 to TRBJ1-2; D is uncertain. The CDR3 coding sequence is TGTGCCAGCAGTTTAGGCCAGCCCGGAGGCTACACCTTC. This translates into CASSLGQPGGYTF.